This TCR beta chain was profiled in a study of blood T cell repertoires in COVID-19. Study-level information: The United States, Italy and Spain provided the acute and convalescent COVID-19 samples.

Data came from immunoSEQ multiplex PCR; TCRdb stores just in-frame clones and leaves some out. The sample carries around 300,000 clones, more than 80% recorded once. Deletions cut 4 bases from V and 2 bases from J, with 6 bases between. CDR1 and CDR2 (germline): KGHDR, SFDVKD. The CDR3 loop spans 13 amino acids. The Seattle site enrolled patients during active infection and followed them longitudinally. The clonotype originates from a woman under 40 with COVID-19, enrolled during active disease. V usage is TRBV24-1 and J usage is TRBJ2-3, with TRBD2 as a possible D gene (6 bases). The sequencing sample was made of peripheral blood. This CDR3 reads CATSEGLTDTQYF. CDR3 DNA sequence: TGTGCCACCAGTGAGGGACTCACAGATACGCAGTATTTT.